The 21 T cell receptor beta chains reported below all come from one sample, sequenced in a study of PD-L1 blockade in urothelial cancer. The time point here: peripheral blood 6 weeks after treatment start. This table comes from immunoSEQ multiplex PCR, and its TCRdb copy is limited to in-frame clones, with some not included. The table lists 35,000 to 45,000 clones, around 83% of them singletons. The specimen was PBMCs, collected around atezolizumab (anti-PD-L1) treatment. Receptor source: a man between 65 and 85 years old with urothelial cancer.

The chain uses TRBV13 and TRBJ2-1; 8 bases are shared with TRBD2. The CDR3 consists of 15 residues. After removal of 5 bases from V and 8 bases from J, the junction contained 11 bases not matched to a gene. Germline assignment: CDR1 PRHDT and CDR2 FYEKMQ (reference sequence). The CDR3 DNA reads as TGTGCCAGCAGCCTACAGCGGGGGTATGCCTATGAGCAGTTCTTC. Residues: CASSLQRGYAYEQFF.

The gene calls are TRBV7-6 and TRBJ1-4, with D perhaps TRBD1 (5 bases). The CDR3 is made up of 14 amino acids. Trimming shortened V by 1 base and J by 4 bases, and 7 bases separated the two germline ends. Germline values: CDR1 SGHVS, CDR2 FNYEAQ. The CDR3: CASSLGGVNEKLFF. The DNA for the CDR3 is TGTGCCAGCAGCTTAGGGGGGGTTAATGAAAAACTGTTTTTT.

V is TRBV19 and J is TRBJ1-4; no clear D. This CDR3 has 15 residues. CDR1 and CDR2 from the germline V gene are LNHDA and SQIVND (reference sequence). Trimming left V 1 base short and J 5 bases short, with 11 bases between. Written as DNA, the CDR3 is TGTGCCAGTAGTATAGGAGCCGGAGAGAATGAAAAACTGTTTTTT. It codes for CASSIGAGENEKLFF.

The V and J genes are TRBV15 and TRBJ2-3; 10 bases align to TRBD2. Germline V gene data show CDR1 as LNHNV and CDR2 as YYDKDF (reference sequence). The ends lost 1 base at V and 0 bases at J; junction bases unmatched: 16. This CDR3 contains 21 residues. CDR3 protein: CATSRALGLAVPGGSTDTQYF. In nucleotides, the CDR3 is TGTGCCACCAGCAGAGCGCTAGGACTAGCGGTCCCAGGGGGGAGCACAGATACGCAGTATTTT.

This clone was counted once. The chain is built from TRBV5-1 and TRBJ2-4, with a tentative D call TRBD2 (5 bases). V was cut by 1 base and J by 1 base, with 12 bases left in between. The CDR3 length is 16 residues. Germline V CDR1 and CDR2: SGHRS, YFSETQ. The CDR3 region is CASSLSGNSAKNIQYF. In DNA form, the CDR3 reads TGCGCCAGCAGCTTGTCGGGGAATTCGGCCAAAAACATTCAGTACTTC.

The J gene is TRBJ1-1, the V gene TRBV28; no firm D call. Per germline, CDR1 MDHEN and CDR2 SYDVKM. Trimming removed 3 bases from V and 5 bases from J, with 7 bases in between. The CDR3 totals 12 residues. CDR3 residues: CASSFNPTEAFF. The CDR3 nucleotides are TGTGCCAGCAGTTTTAATCCTACTGAAGCTTTCTTT.

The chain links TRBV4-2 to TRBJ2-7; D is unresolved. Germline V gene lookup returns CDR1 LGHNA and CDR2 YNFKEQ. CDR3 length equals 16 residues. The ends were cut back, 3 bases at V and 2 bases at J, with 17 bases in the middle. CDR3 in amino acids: CASSQVYYNSTYEQYF. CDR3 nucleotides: TGTGCCAGCAGCCAGGTTTATTATAACTCTACCTACGAGCAGTACTTC.

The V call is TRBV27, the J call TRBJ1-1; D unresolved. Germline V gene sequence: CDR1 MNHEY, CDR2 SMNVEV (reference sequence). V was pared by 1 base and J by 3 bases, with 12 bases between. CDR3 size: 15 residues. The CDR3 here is CASSLYSPEHTEAFF. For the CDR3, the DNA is TGTGCCAGCAGTTTATATTCCCCCGAGCACACTGAAGCTTTCTTT.

The CDR3, as DNA: TGCAGCGTTGTTGGGGGGGACACTGAAGCTTTCTTT. It specifies CSVVGGDTEAFF. The V gene is TRBV29-1, the J gene TRBJ1-1, with a possible D match to TRBD1 (5 bases). The V gene's germline CDR1 is SQVTM and CDR2 ANQGSEA. This CDR3 is 12 amino acids long. Trimming took 4 bases from V and 3 from J, leaving 9 bases between them.

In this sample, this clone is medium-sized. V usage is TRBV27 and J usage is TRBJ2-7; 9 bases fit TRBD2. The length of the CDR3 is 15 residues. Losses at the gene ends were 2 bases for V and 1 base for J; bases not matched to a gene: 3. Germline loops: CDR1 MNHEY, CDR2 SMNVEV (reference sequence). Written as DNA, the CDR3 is TGTGCCAGCAGTTTACTTAGCGGGAGTTCCTACGAGCAGTACTTC. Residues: CASSLLSGSSYEQYF.

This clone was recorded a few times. CDR3 residues: CASSLGGGATNYGYTF. CDR3 bases: TGTGCCAGCAGCTTGGGAGGTGGGGCGACTAACTATGGCTACACCTTC. The chain combines TRBV5-4 with TRBJ1-2; the D gene is possibly TRBD1 (5 bases). Germline V lookup: CDR1 SGHNT, CDR2 YYREEE (reference sequence). Trimming pared 0 bases from V and 0 bases from J, leaving 12 bases between. The CDR3 has 16 amino acids.

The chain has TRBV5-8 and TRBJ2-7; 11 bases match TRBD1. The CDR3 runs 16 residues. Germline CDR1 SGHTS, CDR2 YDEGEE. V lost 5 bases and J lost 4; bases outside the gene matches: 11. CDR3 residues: CASSSPRDRGIYEQYF. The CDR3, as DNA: TGTGCCAGCAGTTCCCCCCGGGACAGGGGGATTTACGAGCAGTACTTC.

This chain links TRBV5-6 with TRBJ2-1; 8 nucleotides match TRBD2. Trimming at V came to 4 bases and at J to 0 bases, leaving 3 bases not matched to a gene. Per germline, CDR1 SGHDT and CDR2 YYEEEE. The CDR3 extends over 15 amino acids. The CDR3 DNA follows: TGTGCCAGCAGCGGGAGCGGGAGCTCCTACAATGAGCAGTTCTTC. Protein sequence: CASSGSGSSYNEQFF.

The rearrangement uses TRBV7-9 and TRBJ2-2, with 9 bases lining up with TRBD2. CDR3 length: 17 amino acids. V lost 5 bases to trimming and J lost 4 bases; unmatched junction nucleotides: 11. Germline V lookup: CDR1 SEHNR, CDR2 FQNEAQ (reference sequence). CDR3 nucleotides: TGTGCCAGCAGCCCCATAGGACGGCGGGAGGGCACCGGGGAGCTGTTTTTT. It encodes CASSPIGRREGTGELFF.

The CDR3 sequence is CASSEAYSTGVMETQYF. The CDR3 region has the DNA TGTGCCAGCAGTGAAGCGTATTCGACAGGGGTTATGGAGACCCAGTACTTC. The chain has TRBV6-1 and TRBJ2-5, with TRBD1 matching 8 bases. CDR1 MNHNS and CDR2 SASEGT come from the germline V gene. V was clipped by 0 bases and J by 5 bases; unmatched bases: 11. The CDR3 runs 17 residues.

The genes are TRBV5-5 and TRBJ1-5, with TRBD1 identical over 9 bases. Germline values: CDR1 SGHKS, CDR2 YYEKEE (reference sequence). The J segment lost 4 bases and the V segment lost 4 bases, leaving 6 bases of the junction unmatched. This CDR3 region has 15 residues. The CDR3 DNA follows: TGTGCCAGCAGCGGGGGACAGGGACTAAATCAGCCCCAGCATTTT. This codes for CASSGGQGLNQPQHF.

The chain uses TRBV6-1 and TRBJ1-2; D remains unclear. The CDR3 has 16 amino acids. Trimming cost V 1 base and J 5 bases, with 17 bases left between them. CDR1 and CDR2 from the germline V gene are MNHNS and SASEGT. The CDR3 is CASSEVRGRNPYGYTF. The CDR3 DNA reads TGTGCCAGCAGTGAAGTTAGAGGGCGGAACCCTTATGGCTACACCTTC.

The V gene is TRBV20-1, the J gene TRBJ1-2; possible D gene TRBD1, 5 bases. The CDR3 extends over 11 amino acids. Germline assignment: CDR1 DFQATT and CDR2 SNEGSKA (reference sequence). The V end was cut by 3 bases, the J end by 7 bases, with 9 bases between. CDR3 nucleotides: TGCAGTGCTAGGGGGAGGGGTGGCTACACCTTC. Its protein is CSARGRGGYTF.

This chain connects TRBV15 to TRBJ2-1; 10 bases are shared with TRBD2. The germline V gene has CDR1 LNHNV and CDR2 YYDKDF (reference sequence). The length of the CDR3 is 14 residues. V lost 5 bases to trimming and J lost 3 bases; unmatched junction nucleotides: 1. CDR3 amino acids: CATSPSGSYNEQFF. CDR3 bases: TGTGCCACCAGCCCTAGCGGGAGCTACAATGAGCAGTTCTTC.

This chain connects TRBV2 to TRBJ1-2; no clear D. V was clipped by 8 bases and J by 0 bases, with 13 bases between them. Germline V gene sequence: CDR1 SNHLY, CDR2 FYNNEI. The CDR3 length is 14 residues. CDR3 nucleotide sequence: TGTGCCAGCTTCCTTCGCGCCGCTAACTATGGCTACACCTTC. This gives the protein CASFLRAANYGYTF.

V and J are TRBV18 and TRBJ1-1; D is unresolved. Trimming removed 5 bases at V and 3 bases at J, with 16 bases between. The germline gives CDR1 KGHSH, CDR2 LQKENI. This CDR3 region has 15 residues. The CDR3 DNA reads TGTGCCAGCTCATCTAGGCAGTTCTGGGACACTGAAGCTTTCTTT. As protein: CASSSRQFWDTEAFF.